The clone carrying this T cell receptor (beta chain) was observed a handful of times. The V and J ends lost 5 bases and 7 bases, in that order; junction bases with no gene match: 9. CDR3 length: 15 residues. Germline loops: CDR1 LGHDT, CDR2 YNNKEL (reference sequence). The study assigned cohorts using participant-reported clinical history. The entry originates in a study of blood T cell repertoires in COVID-19. At the level of the study: The cDNA or gDNA used as material had been derived from T cells, B-cell-depleted T cells, or PBMCs.

Some clones are missing from TCRdb's copy, which holds only in-frame ones; the method was immunoSEQ multiplex PCR. The table lists about 250,000 clones, roughly 85% of them singletons. This chain connects TRBV3-1 (or the pseudogene TRBV3-2) to TRBJ1-5; TRBD1 matches 9 bases. Sequenced input: PBMCs or T cells enriched from blood (not recorded which). The clonotype originates from a woman between 45 and 65 years old with acute COVID-19. CDR3: CASSAGTGKEQPQHF. The CDR3 DNA is TGTGCCAGCAGCGCCGGGACAGGGAAGGAACAGCCCCAGCATTTT.